The next 9 T cell receptor beta chains were all read from a single sample in a study of cytomegalovirus exposure and HLA in healthy donors. With 60 Vbeta and 13 Jbeta primers, the PCR was carried out. TCRdb keeps only in-frame clones here, not all; method: immunoSEQ multiplex PCR. The sample holds a few hundred thousand clones; approximately 68% are singletons and the top ten take 1.8%. Input material: PBMCs. Source of these receptors: a woman in her 30s in good health and CMV-seronegative.

As to this clone: Other DNA sequences in the same sample also yield this CDR3. This chain joins TRBV11-3 and TRBJ1-1; perhaps TRBD1 as D (5 bases). CDR1 is SGHNT and CDR2 is YENEEA in the germline V gene. The CDR3 is 15 amino acids. Trimming left V 6 bases short and J 4 bases short, with 18 bases between. The CDR3 bases are TGTGCCAGCAGTGACAGAGGCCTAGTGGGCACTGAAGCTTTCTTT. This sequence encodes CASSDRGLVGTEAFF.

The V call is TRBV2, the J call TRBJ1-1; D is possibly TRBD1 (6 bases). The ends were cut back, 7 bases at V and 4 bases at J, with 19 bases in the middle. CDR3 length: 15 amino acids. Germline loops: CDR1 SNHLY, CDR2 FYNNEI. The CDR3 reads CASTKEETGRTEAFF. The CDR3 DNA reads as TGTGCCAGCACGAAAGAAGAAACAGGGCGCACTGAAGCTTTCTTT.

The V and J genes are TRBV10-1 and TRBJ1-1, with D perhaps TRBD1 (6 bases). The CDR3 sequence is 13 residues long. From germline, CDR1 is WNHNN and CDR2 SYGVQD (reference sequence). V was pared by 8 bases and J by 5 bases, with 15 bases between. CDR3 sequence reads: CASQGQGGTEAFF. The CDR3 DNA reads as TGCGCCAGCCAGGGACAAGGTGGAACTGAAGCTTTCTTT.

CDR3 sequence: CASSLEGGFSTDTQYF. Written as DNA, the CDR3 is TGCGCCAGCAGCTTGGAAGGGGGCTTTAGCACAGATACGCAGTATTTT. The rearrangement uses TRBV5-1 and TRBJ2-3, with 7 bases aligning to TRBD1. This CDR3 is 16 amino acids long. With 0 bases clipped from V and 0 bases from J, the junction kept 4 bases outside the gene matches. The germline V gene has CDR1 SGHRS and CDR2 YFSETQ. The full variable domain, rest sourced from reference TRBV5-1 and TRBJ2-3, is KAGVTQTPRYLIKTRGQQVTLSCSPISGHRSVSWYQQTPGQGLQFLFEYFSETQRNKGNFPGRFSGRQFSNSRSEMNVSTLELGDSALYLCASSLEGGFSTDTQYFGPGTRLTVL.

The rearrangement links TRBV9 to TRBJ2-1; 12 positions match TRBD1. The CDR3 length is 15 residues. Per germline, CDR1 SGDLS and CDR2 YYNGEE. J gave up 7 bases and V 4 bases, and 6 bases lay outside the gene matches. For the CDR3, the DNA is TGTGCCAGCAGCCCCTTGGGACAGGGGGCGAATGAGCAGTTCTTC. Its protein is CASSPLGQGANEQFF.

This chain links TRBV7-9 with TRBJ2-3; 13 nucleotides agree with TRBD2. The V gene's germline CDR1 is SEHNR and CDR2 FQNEAQ (reference sequence). V gave up 2 bases and J gave up 4 bases; unmatched junction bases: 3. The CDR3 totals 16 residues. This chain's CDR3 is CASSLRTSGRADTQYF. The DNA of the CDR3 is TGTGCCAGCAGCTTAAGGACTAGCGGGAGAGCAGATACGCAGTATTTT.

This clone was seen once. The chain combines TRBV7-9 with TRBJ2-1; a possible D gene is TRBD2 (6 bases). V shed 4 bases and J shed 0 bases, with 16 bases lying between them. The CDR3 length is 17 residues. The germline CDR1 and CDR2 sequences are SEHNR and FQNEAQ (reference sequence). The CDR3 sequence is CASSSTAAGSSYNEQFF. CDR3 DNA: TGTGCCAGCAGCTCCACGGCAGCGGGCAGCTCCTACAATGAGCAGTTCTTC.

The chain employs TRBV29-1 and TRBJ1-2, with D possibly TRBD1 on 6 matching bases. Between the trimmed V and J ends, which lost 6 bases and 8 bases, there was a span of 22 bases. The CDR3 is 14 amino acids. The germline V gene encodes CDR1 SQVTM and CDR2 ANQGSEA. The CDR3 bases are TGCAGCGTACCATGGACAGCCCAAGAGGTGGGCTACACCTTC. It is translated as CSVPWTAQEVGYTF.

The V gene is TRBV6-5, the J gene TRBJ1-1; 7 bases are a match to TRBD1. Germline-derived CDR1 and CDR2 are MNHEY and SVGAGI. V shed 4 bases and J 12 bases; nucleotides not matched to a gene: 11. CDR3 length: 13 amino acids. In DNA form, the CDR3 reads TGTGCCAGCAGTTCCCGGTACAGGGGTTTGCCTTTCTTT. Its protein is CASSSRYRGLPFF.